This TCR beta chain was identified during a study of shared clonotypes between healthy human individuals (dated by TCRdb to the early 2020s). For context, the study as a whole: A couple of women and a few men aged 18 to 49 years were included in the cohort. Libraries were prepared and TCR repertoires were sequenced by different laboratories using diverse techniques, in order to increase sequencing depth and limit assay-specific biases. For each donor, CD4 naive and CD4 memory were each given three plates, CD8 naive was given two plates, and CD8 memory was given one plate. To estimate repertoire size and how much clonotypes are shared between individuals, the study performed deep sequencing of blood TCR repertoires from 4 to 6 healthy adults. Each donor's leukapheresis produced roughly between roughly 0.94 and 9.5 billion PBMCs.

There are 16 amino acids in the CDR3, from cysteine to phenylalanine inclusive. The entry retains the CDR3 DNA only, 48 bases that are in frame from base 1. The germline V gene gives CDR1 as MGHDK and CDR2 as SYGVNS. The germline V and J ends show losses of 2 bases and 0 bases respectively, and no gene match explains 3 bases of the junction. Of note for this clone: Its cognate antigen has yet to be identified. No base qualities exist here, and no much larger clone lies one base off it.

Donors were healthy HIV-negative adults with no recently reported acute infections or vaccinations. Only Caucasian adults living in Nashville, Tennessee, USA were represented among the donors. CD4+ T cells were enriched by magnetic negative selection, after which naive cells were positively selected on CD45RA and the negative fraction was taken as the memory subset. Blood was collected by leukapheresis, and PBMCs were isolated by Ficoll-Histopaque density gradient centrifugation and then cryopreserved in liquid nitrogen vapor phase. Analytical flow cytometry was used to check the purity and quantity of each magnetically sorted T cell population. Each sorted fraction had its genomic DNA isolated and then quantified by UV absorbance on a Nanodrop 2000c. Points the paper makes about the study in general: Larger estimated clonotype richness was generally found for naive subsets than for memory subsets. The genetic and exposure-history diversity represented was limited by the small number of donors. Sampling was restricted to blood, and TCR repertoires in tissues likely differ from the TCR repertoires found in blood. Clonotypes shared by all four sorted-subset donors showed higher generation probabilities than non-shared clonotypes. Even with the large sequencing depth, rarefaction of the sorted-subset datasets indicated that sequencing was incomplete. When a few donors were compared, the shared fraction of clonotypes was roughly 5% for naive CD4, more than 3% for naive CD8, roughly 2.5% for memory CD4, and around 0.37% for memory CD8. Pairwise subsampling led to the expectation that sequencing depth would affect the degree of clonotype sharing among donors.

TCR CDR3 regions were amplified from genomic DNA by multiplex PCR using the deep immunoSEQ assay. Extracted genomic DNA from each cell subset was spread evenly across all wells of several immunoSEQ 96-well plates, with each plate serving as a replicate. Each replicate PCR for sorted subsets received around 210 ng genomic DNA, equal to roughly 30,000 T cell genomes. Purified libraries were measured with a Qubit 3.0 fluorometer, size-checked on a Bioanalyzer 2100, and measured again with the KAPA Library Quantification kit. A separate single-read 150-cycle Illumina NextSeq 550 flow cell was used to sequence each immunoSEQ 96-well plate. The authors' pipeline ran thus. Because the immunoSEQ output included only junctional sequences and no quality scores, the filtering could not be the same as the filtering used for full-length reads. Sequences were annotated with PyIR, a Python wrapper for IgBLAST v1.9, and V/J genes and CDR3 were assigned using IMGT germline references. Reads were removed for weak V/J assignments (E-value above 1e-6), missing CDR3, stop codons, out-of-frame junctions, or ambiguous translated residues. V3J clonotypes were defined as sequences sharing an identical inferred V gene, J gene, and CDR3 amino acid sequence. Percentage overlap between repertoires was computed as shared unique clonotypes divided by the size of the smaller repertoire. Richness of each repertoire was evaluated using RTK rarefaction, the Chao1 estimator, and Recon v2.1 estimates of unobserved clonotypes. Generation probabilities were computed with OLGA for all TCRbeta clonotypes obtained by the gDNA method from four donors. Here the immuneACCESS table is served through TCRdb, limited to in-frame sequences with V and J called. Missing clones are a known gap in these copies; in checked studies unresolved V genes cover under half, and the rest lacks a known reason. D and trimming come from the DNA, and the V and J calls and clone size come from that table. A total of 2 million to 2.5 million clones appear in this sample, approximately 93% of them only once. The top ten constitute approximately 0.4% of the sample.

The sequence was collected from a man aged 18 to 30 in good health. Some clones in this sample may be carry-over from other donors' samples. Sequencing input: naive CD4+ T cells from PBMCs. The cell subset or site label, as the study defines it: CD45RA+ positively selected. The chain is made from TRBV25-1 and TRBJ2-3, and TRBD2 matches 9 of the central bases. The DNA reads TGTGCCAGCAGTGAACGACTAGCGGCTAGCACAGATACGCAGTATTTT. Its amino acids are CASSERLAASTDTQYF.